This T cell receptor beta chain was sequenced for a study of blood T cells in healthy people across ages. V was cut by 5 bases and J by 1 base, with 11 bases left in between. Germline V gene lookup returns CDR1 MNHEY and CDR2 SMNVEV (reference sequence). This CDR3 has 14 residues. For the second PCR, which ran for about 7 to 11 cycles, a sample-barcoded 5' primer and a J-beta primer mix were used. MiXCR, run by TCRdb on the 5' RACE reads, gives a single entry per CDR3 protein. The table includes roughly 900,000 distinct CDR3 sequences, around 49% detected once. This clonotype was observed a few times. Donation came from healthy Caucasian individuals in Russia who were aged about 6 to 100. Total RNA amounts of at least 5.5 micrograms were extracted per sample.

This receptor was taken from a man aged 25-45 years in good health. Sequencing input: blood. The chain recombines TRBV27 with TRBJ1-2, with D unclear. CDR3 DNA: TGTGCCAGCAGTCTCGATGTCCGTAACTATGGCTACACCTTC. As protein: CASSLDVRNYGYTF.